Below are 15 T cell receptor beta chains sequenced from a single sample in a study of early T cells in non-severe SARS-CoV-2 infection. TCRdb analysed the 5' RACE reads with MiXCR anew, one entry per CDR3 protein. The sample records roughly 99,000 distinct CDR3 sequences, 11% being singletons. The sample comprised whole blood. These receptors all come from an adult who was a healthcare worker with PCR-confirmed SARS-CoV-2 infection or an uninfected control (not recorded which).

This clonotype appeared many times. For the CDR3, the DNA is TGCGCCAGCAGCCAAGACGCTCCACTCTCTGAAGCTTTCTTT. Protein sequence: CASSQDAPLSEAFF. The chain recombines TRBV4-1 with TRBJ1-1; D call uncertain. The ends were cut back, 0 bases at V and 6 bases at J, with 11 bases in the middle. Germline CDR1 MGHRA, CDR2 YSYEKL. This CDR3 has 14 residues.

The V and J genes are TRBV27 and TRBJ1-3; D is unresolved. Trimming pared 3 bases from V and 4 bases from J, leaving 28 bases between. CDR1 MNHEY and CDR2 SMNVEV come from the germline V gene (reference sequence). This CDR3 contains 20 residues. CDR3 nucleotides: TGTGCCAGCAGTTTTCATCCCCCGGACGGCCGATTTGGAAGGGGAAACACCATATATTTT. Encoded protein: CASSFHPPDGRFGRGNTIYF.

In this sample, this clonotype turned up many times. V and J are TRBV14 and TRBJ2-1, with D perhaps matching TRBD1 (5 bases). Germline loops: CDR1 SGHDN, CDR2 FVKESK. This CDR3 comprises 15 residues. V lost 1 base and J lost 6, with 13 bases in between. For the CDR3, the DNA is TGTGCCAGCAGCCAAGGAGCAGGGTGGGGCAATGAGCAGTTCTTC. Its translation: CASSQGAGWGNEQFF.

This clonotype was seen repeatedly, ten times or more. The chain combines TRBV12-3 or TRBV12-4 with TRBJ2-7, with D tentatively TRBD2 (5 bases). The CDR3 loop spans 13 amino acids. V gave up 5 bases and J gave up 5 bases, with 13 bases separating them. The CDR3 DNA reads TGTGCCAGCAGTCCTTCGGCGGGCCACGAGCAGTACTTC. The encoded protein is CASSPSAGHEQYF.

This clonotype was detected ten times or more. The rearrangement uses TRBV14 and TRBJ2-1; no clear D. The CDR3 has 17 residues. V was pared by 4 bases and J by 3 bases, with 19 bases between. The germline CDR1 and CDR2 sequences are SGHDN and FVKESK. The CDR3 region is CASSLPVGSGRYNEQFF. In nucleotides, the CDR3 is TGTGCCAGCAGCCTCCCGGTGGGGTCTGGACGCTACAATGAGCAGTTCTTC.

This clonotype has ten or more counts. The V gene is TRBV2, the J gene TRBJ2-6; possible D gene TRBD1, 6 bases. Germline V gene sequence: CDR1 SNHLY, CDR2 FYNNEI. Trimming left V 6 bases short and J 1 base short, with 19 bases between. The CDR3 consists of 18 residues. CDR3 in amino acids: CASSVHRERFSGANVLTF. The DNA of the CDR3 is TGTGCCAGCAGCGTGCACAGGGAGAGATTTTCTGGGGCCAACGTCCTGACTTTC.

The rearrangement links TRBV5-1 to TRBJ2-2; tentatively, D is TRBD1 (5 bases). Germline assignment: CDR1 SGHRS and CDR2 YFSETQ. This CDR3 has 14 amino acids. V lost 4 bases and J lost 1, with 8 bases in between. The CDR3 sequence is CASSNQGNTGELFF. For the CDR3, the DNA is TGCGCCAGCAGCAATCAGGGGAACACCGGGGAGCTGTTTTTT.

The rearrangement uses TRBV29-1 and TRBJ2-1, with TRBD2 matching over 7 bases. CDR3 length: 11 residues. Germline assignment: CDR1 SQVTM and CDR2 ANQGSEA. J was trimmed by 9 bases and V by 7 bases; bases with no gene match: 6. The CDR3, as DNA: TGCAGCGGCCTAGCGGCAGGTGAGCAGTTCTTC. It yields the protein CSGLAAGEQFF.

This clonotype was seen many times. DNA of the CDR3: TGTGCCAGCAGTTTGGGCTATGGCTACACCTTC. Translating it yields CASSLGYGYTF. V usage is TRBV12-3 or TRBV12-4 and J usage is TRBJ1-2; D unclear. V was shortened by 3 bases and J by 4 bases, with 3 bases between the two germline ends. This CDR3 comprises 11 residues.

This clonotype was observed a few times. The J gene is TRBJ1-2, the V gene TRBV28, with no clear D. CDR1 is MDHEN, CDR2 SYDVKM, per germline. The V and J ends lost 6 bases and 5 bases respectively, with 13 bases between them. This CDR3 comprises 13 residues. The CDR3 nucleotides read TGTGCCAGCAGACGACCTTCCAGTTATGGCTACACCTTC. This translates into CASRRPSSYGYTF.

This clonotype was counted ten times or more. The chain combines TRBV7-2 with TRBJ1-5, with D maybe TRBD1 (5 bases). The germline V gene encodes CDR1 SGHTA and CDR2 FQGNSA. The germline V and J ends were trimmed by 2 bases and 4 bases, with 9 bases remaining between them. This CDR3 contains 14 residues. The CDR3: CASSLPGQNQPQHF. The CDR3 DNA is TGTGCCAGCAGCTTACCAGGGCAGAATCAGCCCCAGCATTTT.

This clonotype was counted at least ten times. The CDR3 reads CASGREAGADTQYF. In nucleotides, the CDR3 is TGTGCCAGCGGGCGGGAGGCTGGGGCAGATACGCAGTATTTT. The chain joins TRBV28 to TRBJ2-3, with 8 bases lining up with TRBD2. The CDR3 has 14 amino acids. Germline CDR1 is MDHEN and CDR2 is SYDVKM. Trimming took 8 bases from V and 4 from J; bases not matched to a gene: 8.

This clonotype was seen ten or more times. This chain connects TRBV28 to TRBJ2-3, with TRBD2 identical over 8 bases. This CDR3 is built from 12 residues. CDR1 is MDHEN and CDR2 is SYDVKM in the germline V gene. Trimming cost V 5 bases and J 7 bases; bases outside gene matches: 2. CDR3 region: CASSVAGNTQYF. The CDR3 DNA sequence: TGTGCCAGCAGTGTAGCGGGAAATACGCAGTATTTT.

This clonotype was seen repeatedly, ten times or more. V is TRBV5-1 and J is TRBJ1-1, with D maybe TRBD1 (5 bases). CDR1 and CDR2 (germline): SGHRS, YFSETQ. This CDR3 has 15 amino acids. V lost 3 bases, J lost 2 bases, and 14 bases lay in between. DNA for the CDR3: TGCGCCAGCAGCTCAGCGGGGCATACAAACACTGAAGCTTTCTTT. It codes for CASSSAGHTNTEAFF.

This clonotype was detected only a few times. V usage is TRBV4-3 and J usage is TRBJ2-3; D not certain. The CDR3 length is 13 residues. The V end was cut by 0 bases, the J end by 2 bases, with 3 bases between. Looked up from germline, CDR1 is LGHNA and CDR2 is YSLEER. CDR3 sequence: CASSQEFTDTQYF. Here the CDR3 DNA reads TGCGCCAGCAGCCAAGAGTTCACAGATACGCAGTATTTT.